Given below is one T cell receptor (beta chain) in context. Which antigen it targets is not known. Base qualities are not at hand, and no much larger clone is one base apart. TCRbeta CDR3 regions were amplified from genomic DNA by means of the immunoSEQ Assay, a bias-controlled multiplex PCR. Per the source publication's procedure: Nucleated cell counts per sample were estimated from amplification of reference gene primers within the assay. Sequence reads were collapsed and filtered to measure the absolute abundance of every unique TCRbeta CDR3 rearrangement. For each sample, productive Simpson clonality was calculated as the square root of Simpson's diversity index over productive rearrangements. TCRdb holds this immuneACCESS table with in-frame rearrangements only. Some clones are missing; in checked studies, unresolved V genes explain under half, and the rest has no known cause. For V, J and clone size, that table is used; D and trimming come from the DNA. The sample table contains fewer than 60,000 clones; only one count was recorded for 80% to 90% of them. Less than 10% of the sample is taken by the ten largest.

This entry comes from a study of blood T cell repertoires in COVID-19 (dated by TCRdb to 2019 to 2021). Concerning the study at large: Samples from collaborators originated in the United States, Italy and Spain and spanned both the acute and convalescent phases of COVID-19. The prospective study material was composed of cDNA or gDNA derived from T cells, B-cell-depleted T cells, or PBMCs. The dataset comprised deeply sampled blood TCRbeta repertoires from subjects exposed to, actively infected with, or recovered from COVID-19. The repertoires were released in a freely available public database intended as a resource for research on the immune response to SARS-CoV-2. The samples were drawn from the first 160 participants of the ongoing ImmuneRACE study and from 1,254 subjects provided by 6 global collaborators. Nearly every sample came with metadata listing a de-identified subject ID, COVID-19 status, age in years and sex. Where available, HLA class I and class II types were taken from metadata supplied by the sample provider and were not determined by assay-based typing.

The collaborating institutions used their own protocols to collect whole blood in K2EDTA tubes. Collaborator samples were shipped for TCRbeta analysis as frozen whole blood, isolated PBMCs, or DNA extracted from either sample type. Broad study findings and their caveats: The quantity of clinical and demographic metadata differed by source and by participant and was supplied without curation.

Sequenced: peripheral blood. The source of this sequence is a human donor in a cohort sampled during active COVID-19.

The DNA is TGCAGTGCCCCAGGAAACACTGAAGCTTTCTTT. This sequence encodes CSAPGNTEAFF. The V and J genes are TRBV20-1 and TRBJ1-1, with no D gene named confidently. V is reduced by 6 bases and J by 2 bases, leaving a spacing of 7 bases between them. CDR1 and CDR2, per the germline V gene (reference sequence), are DFQATT and SNEGSKA. The CDR3 has 11 amino acids, counting the end cysteine and phenylalanine. This entry keeps only the CDR3 DNA: 33 bases, framed from base 1.